Given below is one TCR beta chain in context. Its target is unknown. A single heparinised draw of approximately 110 mL on average was taken per donor. Central memory, naive, regulatory and stem cell-like memory CD4+ cells were sorted by CD45RO/CCR7/CD25/CD127/CD95/CD27. This entry is derived from a study of beta chain features in type 1 diabetes. Overall study context: There was similarity between patients and healthy donors in age, gender and cell yields.

Regarding the study as a whole: Shortening that was moderate but significant affected the TCRB CDR3s of Type 1 diabetes patients in all four CD4+ subsets. Patients' naive, central memory and Treg TCRB repertoires seemed closer to one another than those of healthy donors.

All of the isolated RNA was reverse transcribed, so expressed TCRB transcripts were sequenced. Assay used: immunoSEQ multiplex PCR; TCRdb lists only in-frame clones, some missing. The table has more than 250,000 clones, around 16% seen once. Sequenced input: naive CD4+ T cells from blood. The receptor comes from a man aged 18 to 29 with type 1 diabetes.

CDR3: CAWTSVYNEQFF. CDR3 DNA: TGTGCCTGGACTAGCGTCTACAATGAGCAGTTCTTC. The gene calls are TRBV30 and TRBJ2-1, with D tentatively TRBD2 (6 bases). Germline assignment: CDR1 GTSNPN and CDR2 SVGIG (reference sequence). The CDR3 runs to 12 residues. The ends were cut back, 4 bases at V and 3 bases at J, with 7 bases in the middle.